This TCR beta chain was recovered during a study of CD8+ T cells in alopecia areata. The sample holds a few counts of this clone. Alopecia areata patients had lesional scalp punch biopsies and peripheral blood taken from them. Both CD4+ and CD8+ T cells were separated by sorting PBMCs. Germline loops: CDR1 MNHEY, CDR2 SMNVEV (reference sequence). The CDR3 has 15 residues. Trimming removed 7 bases from V and 6 bases from J; junction bases left unmatched: 11. RNA extraction was followed by reverse transcription into cDNA, which acted as the sequencing template. Produced via immunoSEQ multiplex PCR; TCRdb's table is partial and in-frame only. Here the sample spans 90,000 to 130,000 clones, under 60% being singletons.

The clonotype comes from a human donor with alopecia areata. The V call is TRBV27, the J call TRBJ1-2, with TRBD1 matching over 10 bases. Input material: NKG2D-low CD8+ T cells sorted from blood. DNA of the CDR3: TGTGCCAGCACCCCGGGACAGGGGTCCTTGCATGGCTACACCTTC. Translation gives CASTPGQGSLHGYTF.